A selection of T cell receptor beta chains follows, all from one sample in a study of T cell changes during pregnancy in multiple sclerosis. TCRdb keeps only in-frame clones here, not all; method: immunoSEQ multiplex PCR. The sample has 30,000 or so clones, about nine tenths seen once. Sample: CD8+ T cells from peripheral blood mononuclear cells, taken in the third trimester of pregnancy. These receptors came from a female donor with multiple sclerosis, enrolled in a pregnancy study. Each CDR3 is given with its conserved first and last residue. The D gene is left open where the match is weak. For some rows the clone size is stated as once, few or many, or as a class when expanded; others skip it.

v_gene	j_gene	d_gene	abundance	CDR3nt	CDR3aa
TRBV13	TRBJ2-3	NA	NA	TGTGCCAGCAGCTTAGACTTGAATACGGGAAGCACAGATACGCAGTATTTT	CASSLDLNTGSTDTQYF
TRBV29-1	TRBJ2-1	TRBD2	once	TGCAGCGTTGAAAGCCCCCCTAGCGGGTCCTACAATGAGCAGTTCTTC	CSVESPPSGSYNEQFF
TRBV28	TRBJ2-6	NA	once	TGTGCCAGCACCCCCGAGGAGATCTCTGGGGCCAACGTCCTGACTTTC	CASTPEEISGANVLTF
TRBV9	TRBJ2-4	TRBD2	NA	TGTGCCAGCAGCCCGGGACTAGCGGGGACTAAAAACATTCAGTACTTC	CASSPGLAGTKNIQYF
TRBV19	TRBJ1-2	TRBD1	few	TGTGCCAGTAGTGATCACACCCTGCCGGGACAGGCCTATGGCTACACCTTC	CASSDHTLPGQAYGYTF
TRBV27	TRBJ2-6	NA	once	TGTGCCAGCAGTTCCAACAGGGCAACTGGGGCCAACGTCCTGACTTTC	CASSSNRATGANVLTF
TRBV27	TRBJ2-1	TRBD2	NA	TGTGCCAGCAGCCTAAAGACTAGCGGGAGGTATGAGCAGTTCTTC	CASSLKTSGRYEQFF
TRBV27	TRBJ1-1	TRBD1	NA	TGTGCCAGCAGTGAATGGGTGACAGGGAGGAACACTGAAGCTTTCTTT	CASSEWVTGRNTEAFF
TRBV9	TRBJ2-1	NA	once	TGTGCCAGCAGCTTCAGAGGGGGGGGCGCCTACAATGAGCAGTTCTTC	CASSFRGGGAYNEQFF
TRBV4-1	TRBJ2-1	NA	NA	TGCGCCAGCAGCCAAGATCAGGTTGTGGGGGGCTCCTACAATGAGCAGTTCTTC	CASSQDQVVGGSYNEQFF
TRBV4-1	TRBJ2-7	NA	NA	TGCGCCAGCAGCCAAGGTCCTTCGGGACTTGCTTACGAGCAGTACTTC	CASSQGPSGLAYEQYF
TRBV13	TRBJ2-7	NA	NA	TGTGCCAGCAGCTCCCGGGGGAATATTAAACCCTACGAGCAGTACTTC	CASSSRGNIKPYEQYF
TRBV9	TRBJ1-2	TRBD1	NA	TGTGCCAGCACCGACGCAGGGGGCCTTGGCTACACCTTC	CASTDAGGLGYTF
TRBV6-1	TRBJ1-1	TRBD1	NA	TGTGCCAGCAGTGGTACATGGGACAGGGGGCGTAGAGCTGAAGCTTTCTTT	CASSGTWDRGRRAEAFF
TRBV6-5	TRBJ1-1	TRBD1	NA	TGTGCCAGCAGGCCGGACAGGCGGACTGAAGCTTTCTTT	CASRPDRRTEAFF
TRBV4-1	TRBJ1-2	TRBD1	NA	TGCGCCAGCAGCGGACAGGGTGACGGCTACACCTTC	CASSGQGDGYTF
TRBV9	TRBJ1-3	NA	NA	TGTGCCAGCAGCGTAGGGCAGGGATCTGGAAACACCATATATTTT	CASSVGQGSGNTIYF
TRBV4-1	TRBJ2-7	NA	NA	TGCGCCAGCAGCCCTCAAGGACAGTACTACGAGCAGTACTTC	CASSPQGQYYEQYF
TRBV9	TRBJ2-1	NA	NA	TGTGCCAGCAGCGTAGGAGGCTCCTACAATGAGCAGTTCTTC	CASSVGGSYNEQFF
TRBV6-1	TRBJ1-1	NA	NA	TGTGCCAGCAGTGAAGCGCTTCTCGGATCCAGACGGGACACTGAAGCTTTCTTT	CASSEALLGSRRDTEAFF
TRBV6-5	TRBJ2-1	TRBD1	NA	TGTGCCAGCAGCAGACAGGGGAGTAGGAATGAGCAGTTCTTC	CASSRQGSRNEQFF
TRBV4-2	TRBJ2-1	NA	few	TGTGCCAGCAGCCAAGATAGTGCGTCCCCCTACAATGAGCAGTTCTTC	CASSQDSASPYNEQFF
TRBV23-1	TRBJ2-7	TRBD2	NA	TGCGCCAGCAGTCAATCTAGGCATTCGACTAGCGGGAGCCACGAGCAGTACTTC	CASSQSRHSTSGSHEQYF
TRBV28	TRBJ2-1	TRBD2	NA	TGTGCCAGCAGTTCCCCAGCGGGAGACCCCTACAATGAGCAGTTCTTC	CASSSPAGDPYNEQFF